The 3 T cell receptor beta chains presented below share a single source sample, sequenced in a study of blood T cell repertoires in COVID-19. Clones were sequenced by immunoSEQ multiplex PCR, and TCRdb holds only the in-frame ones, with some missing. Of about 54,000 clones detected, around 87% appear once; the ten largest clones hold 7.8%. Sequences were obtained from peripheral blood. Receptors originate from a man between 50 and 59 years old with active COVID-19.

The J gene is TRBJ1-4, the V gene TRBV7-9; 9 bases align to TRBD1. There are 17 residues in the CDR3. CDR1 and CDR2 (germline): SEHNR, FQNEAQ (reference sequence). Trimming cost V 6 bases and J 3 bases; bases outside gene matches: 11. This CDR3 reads CASSPGTGPGANEKLFF. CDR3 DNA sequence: TGTGCCAGCAGTCCCGGGACAGGGCCCGGGGCTAATGAAAAACTGTTTTTT.

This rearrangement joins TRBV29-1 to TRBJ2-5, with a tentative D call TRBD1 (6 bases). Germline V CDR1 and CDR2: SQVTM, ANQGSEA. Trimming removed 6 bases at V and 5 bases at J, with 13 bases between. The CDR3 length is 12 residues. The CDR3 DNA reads TGCAGCGTACAGGGTCTGGAGGAGACCCAGTACTTC. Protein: CSVQGLEETQYF.

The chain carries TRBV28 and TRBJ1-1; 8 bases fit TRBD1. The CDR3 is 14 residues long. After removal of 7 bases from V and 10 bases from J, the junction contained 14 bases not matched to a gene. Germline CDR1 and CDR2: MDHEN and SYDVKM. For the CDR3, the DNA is TGTGCCAGCAAGCTGGCGGCAGGGGGCGTTCCAGCTTTCTTT. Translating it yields CASKLAAGGVPAFF.